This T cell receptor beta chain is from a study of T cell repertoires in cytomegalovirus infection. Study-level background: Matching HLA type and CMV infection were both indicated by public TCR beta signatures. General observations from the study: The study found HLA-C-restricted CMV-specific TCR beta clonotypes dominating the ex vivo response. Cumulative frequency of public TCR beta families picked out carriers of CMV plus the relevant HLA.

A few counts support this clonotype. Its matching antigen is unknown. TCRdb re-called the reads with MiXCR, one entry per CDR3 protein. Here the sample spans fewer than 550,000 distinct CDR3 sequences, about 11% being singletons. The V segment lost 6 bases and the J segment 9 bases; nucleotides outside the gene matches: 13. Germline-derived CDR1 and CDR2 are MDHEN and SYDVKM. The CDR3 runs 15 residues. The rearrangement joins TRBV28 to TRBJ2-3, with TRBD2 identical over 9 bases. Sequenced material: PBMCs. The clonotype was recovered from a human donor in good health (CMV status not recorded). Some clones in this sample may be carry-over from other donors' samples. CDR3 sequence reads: CASSFSREGVGTQYF. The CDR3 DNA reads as TGTGCCAGCAGCTTCTCGCGGGAGGGGGTGGGGACGCAGTATTTT.